This TCR beta chain was identified in a study of T cell repertoires in cytomegalovirus infection. As for the study in general: Indications of both CMV infection and matching HLA type were provided by public TCR beta signatures. Study-wide results and caveats: Cumulated frequencies of public TCR beta families served to identify carriers of CMV plus the relevant HLA.

J was trimmed by 8 bases and V by 4 bases; bases with no gene match: 16. CDR3 size: 16 residues. Germline V gene lookup returns CDR1 SGHTA and CDR2 FQGNSA. MiXCR was run by TCRdb on the reads, yielding one entry per CDR3 protein. The repertoire includes about 530,000 distinct CDR3 sequences, about a quarter of them detected once, and approximately 13% sits in the top ten. With regard to this clonotype: The antigen is unknown.

Sequencing input: PBMCs. This receptor was taken from a human donor in good health (CMV status not recorded). Some clones in this sample may be carry-over from other donors' samples. The rearrangement uses TRBV7-2 and TRBJ1-2; TRBD1 aligns across 7 bases. CDR3 in DNA: TGTGCCAGCAGCTCTTATTGGGGGAAGACAGGGAAGGGCTACACCTTC. Protein: CASSSYWGKTGKGYTF.